Each of the 26 T cell receptor beta chains below was sequenced from the same sample in a study of PD-L1 blockade in urothelial cancer. Time point indicated: pretreatment peripheral blood. Using immunoSEQ multiplex PCR, the repertoire was profiled, and TCRdb retains in-frame clones only, with some absent. The table has roughly 100,000 clones, more than 70% seen once. The sample here was PBMCs, taken around atezolizumab (anti-PD-L1) treatment. The receptors stem from a woman of 80 years or more with urothelial cancer.

This clone was recorded a few times. The rearrangement links TRBV28 to TRBJ1-3; D remains ambiguous. The V end lost 7 bases, the J end lost 3 bases, and 13 bases lay between the germline ends. CDR1 and CDR2 (germline): MDHEN, SYDVKM. CDR3 length: 14 amino acids. CDR3 coding DNA: TGTGCCAGCAACCCGCCCGGTGATGGAAACACCATATATTTT. It yields the protein CASNPPGDGNTIYF.

The chain uses TRBV10-2 and TRBJ2-3; D is unresolved. Germline V gene sequence: CDR1 WSHSY, CDR2 SAAADI. The CDR3 totals 14 residues. V was pared by 0 bases and J by 4 bases, with 8 bases between. The CDR3 coding sequence is TGCGCCAGCAGTGAGTCGGGCATGGCAGATACGCAGTATTTT. This codes for CASSESGMADTQYF.

The V gene is TRBV6-5, the J gene TRBJ2-2; a possible D gene is TRBD1 (6 bases). The CDR3 runs to 13 residues. Between the trimmed V and J ends, which lost 10 bases and 3 bases, there was a span of 12 bases. Germline V gene data show CDR1 as MNHEY and CDR2 as SVGAGI. The CDR3: CATARGYTGELFF. Written as DNA, the CDR3 is TGTGCCACTGCCAGGGGATACACCGGGGAGCTGTTTTTT.

V and J are TRBV6-1 and TRBJ2-5; the D gene is possibly TRBD2 (6 bases). The CDR3 consists of 14 residues. Germline V gene lookup returns CDR1 MNHNS and CDR2 SASEGT. V was trimmed by 4 bases and J by 1 base, leaving 10 bases between them. The CDR3 bases are TGTGCCAGCAGTGGGGGGACTTTCCAAGAGACCCAGTACTTC. It translates to CASSGGTFQETQYF.

The chain joins TRBV30 to TRBJ2-1; D is perhaps TRBD2 (6 bases). V lost 3 bases to trimming and J lost 7 bases, with 16 bases between them. There are 14 residues in the CDR3. CDR1 GTSNPN and CDR2 SVGIG come from the germline V gene (reference sequence). The CDR3 DNA sequence: TGTGCCTGGAGGCACTCGGGAGCGCGGAATGAGCAGTTCTTC. Residues: CAWRHSGARNEQFF.

The rearrangement joins TRBV5-1 to TRBJ1-2, with 8 positions matching TRBD1. This CDR3 has 16 residues. J was trimmed by 7 bases and V by 4 bases; bases with no gene match: 15. Per the germline V gene, CDR1 is SGHRS and CDR2 is YFSETQ. CDR3 sequence reads: CASSGRTGPSEGGYTF. CDR3 in DNA: TGCGCCAGCAGCGGGAGGACAGGGCCCTCAGAGGGTGGCTACACCTTC.

The V call is TRBV4-2, the J call TRBJ2-7; TRBD2 aligns across 7 bases. Germline loops: CDR1 LGHNA, CDR2 YNFKEQ. V lost 0 bases, J lost 7 bases, and 12 bases stayed unmatched. This CDR3 is 16 amino acids long. In DNA form, the CDR3 reads TGTGCCAGCAGCCAAGATCGGAGCGGGAAAACGGGAGAGCAGTACTTC. It yields the protein CASSQDRSGKTGEQYF.

The chain links TRBV27 to TRBJ2-7; 7 positions match TRBD2. The V and J ends lost 7 bases and 5 bases, in that order; junction bases with no gene match: 8. CDR1 and CDR2 (germline): MNHEY, SMNVEV (reference sequence). The CDR3 is 13 residues long. The DNA of the CDR3 is TGTGCCAGCACCCGCGGGAGAAGGGACGAGCAGTACTTC. Its translation: CASTRGRRDEQYF.

The chain uses TRBV7-3 and TRBJ1-1; D might be TRBD1 (5 bases). Between the trimmed V and J ends, which lost 5 bases and 3 bases, there was a span of 19 bases. Germline V CDR1 and CDR2: SGHTA, FQGTGA. There are 16 residues in the CDR3. CDR3 in amino acids: CASSRNAGGGDTEAFF. In nucleotides, the CDR3 is TGTGCCAGCAGCCGAAACGCCGGGGGAGGCGACACTGAAGCTTTCTTT.

This chain uses TRBV5-6 with TRBJ1-5; D might be TRBD1 (5 bases). The ends were cut back, 4 bases at V and 4 bases at J, with 15 bases in the middle. From germline, CDR1 is SGHDT and CDR2 YYEEEE. The CDR3 sequence is 15 residues long. The CDR3 DNA sequence: TGTGCCAGCAGCCCAGGGCGGGGTTGGAATCAGCCCCAGCATTTT. This codes for CASSPGRGWNQPQHF.

The gene calls are TRBV18 and TRBJ1-1, with 8 bases identical to TRBD1. The CDR3 loop spans 16 amino acids. CDR1 and CDR2 from the germline V gene are KGHSH and LQKENI. Trimming removed 0 bases from V and 0 bases from J; junction bases left unmatched: 3. The DNA for the CDR3 is TGTGCCAGCTCACCACCTGGCAGGGGGCTGAACACTGAAGCTTTCTTT. Its translation: CASSPPGRGLNTEAFF.

The sample holds one count of this clone. V is TRBV6-5 and J is TRBJ2-2; D not resolved. The CDR3 extends over 13 amino acids. The germline V gene has CDR1 MNHEY and CDR2 SVGAGI. The V end lost 6 bases, the J end lost 6 bases, and 11 bases lay between the germline ends. The chain's CDR3 is CASRNFPAGELFF. The CDR3 region has the DNA TGTGCCAGCAGGAACTTTCCGGCCGGGGAGCTGTTTTTT.

V and J are TRBV19 and TRBJ2-1, with TRBD2 as a possible D gene (6 bases). The CDR3 consists of 16 residues. In germline, CDR1 is LNHDA, CDR2 SQIVND (reference sequence). Between the trimmed V and J ends, which lost 4 bases and 4 bases, there was a span of 17 bases. The CDR3 DNA sequence: TGTGCCAGTAGTACCAGACTAGATTACGCATACAATGAGCAGTTCTTC. This encodes CASSTRLDYAYNEQFF.

V and J are TRBV7-2 and TRBJ1-5; D possibly corresponds to TRBD1 (5 bases). Germline CDR1 is SGHTA and CDR2 is FQGNSA. Between the trimmed V and J ends, which lost 1 base and 1 base, there was a span of 14 bases. This CDR3 spans 17 amino acids. DNA for the CDR3: TGTGCCAGCAGCTTAGTAGGGACCGGGGGAAGCAATCAGCCCCAGCATTTT. This translates into CASSLVGTGGSNQPQHF.

This chain joins TRBV2 and TRBJ1-4, with D unresolved. Germline V gene data show CDR1 as SNHLY and CDR2 as FYNNEI. The ends were cut back, 5 bases at V and 4 bases at J, with 14 bases in the middle. This CDR3 region has 15 residues. The CDR3 region is CASSSEAPVNEKLFF. The CDR3 DNA sequence: TGTGCCAGCAGTTCCGAAGCGCCGGTTAATGAAAAACTGTTTTTT.

The rearrangement uses TRBV6-5 and TRBJ2-7; 10 bases are a match to TRBD1. The junction had 9 bases not matched to a gene; V was cut back by 7 bases and J by 6 bases. The CDR3 loop spans 14 amino acids. Per the germline V gene, CDR1 is MNHEY and CDR2 is SVGAGI. Here the CDR3 DNA reads TGTGCCAGCACCGCTGGGACAGGGGTCGCCGAGCAGTACTTC. It codes for CASTAGTGVAEQYF.

This clone was seen just once. The chain has TRBV10-1 and TRBJ2-1; 16 bases line up with TRBD2. There are 19 residues in the CDR3. Germline V lookup: CDR1 WNHNN, CDR2 SYGVQD (reference sequence). V lost 6 bases and J lost 4; bases outside the gene matches: 12. The DNA of the CDR3 is TGCGCCAGCAGCCCGGGACTAGCGGGAGGGCCGTGGGGATACAATGAGCAGTTCTTC. This encodes CASSPGLAGGPWGYNEQFF.

The chain combines TRBV2 with TRBJ2-7, with TRBD2 as a possible D gene (6 bases). Trimming pared 7 bases from V and 6 bases from J, leaving 16 bases between. Germline loops: CDR1 SNHLY, CDR2 FYNNEI. The CDR3 is made up of 13 amino acids. The CDR3 sequence is CASILGGGIEQYF. CDR3 bases: TGTGCCAGCATCTTGGGGGGAGGAATCGAGCAGTACTTC.

In its sample, this clone was seen once. CDR3 coding DNA: TGTGCCTGGAGTGTAGGGGCGGAGACCCAGTACTTC. It is translated as CAWSVGAETQYF. The chain links TRBV30 to TRBJ2-5; perhaps TRBD1 as D (5 bases). Trimming shortened V by 0 bases and J by 5 bases, and 7 bases separated the two germline ends. This CDR3 region has 12 residues. Germline assignment: CDR1 GTSNPN and CDR2 SVGIG (reference sequence).

The rearrangement links TRBV5-1 to TRBJ1-1; D is uncertain. The CDR3 runs to 15 residues. V was clipped by 0 bases and J by 1 base, with 10 bases between them. Germline assignment: CDR1 SGHRS and CDR2 YFSETQ. In DNA, the CDR3 is TGCGCCAGCAGCTTGGGGAGTGGGAGGAACACTGAAGCTTTCTTT. Residues: CASSLGSGRNTEAFF. Using reference TRBV5-1 and TRBJ1-1 for the parts outside the CDR3, the full variable domain is KAGVTQTPRYLIKTRGQQVTLSCSPISGHRSVSWYQQTPGQGLQFLFEYFSETQRNKGNFPGRFSGRQFSNSRSEMNVSTLELGDSALYLCASSLGSGRNTEAFFGQGTRLTVV.

The rearrangement uses TRBV2 and TRBJ1-4; D perhaps matches TRBD1 (6 bases). From germline, CDR1 is SNHLY and CDR2 FYNNEI. With 7 bases removed from V and 8 bases from J, the gap between germline ends came to 11 bases. This CDR3 is built from 12 residues. This CDR3 is CASTEQGEKLFF. Written as DNA, the CDR3 is TGTGCCAGCACGGAACAGGGAGAAAAACTGTTTTTT.

V and J are TRBV30 and TRBJ2-7; 10 bases are a match to TRBD2. Trimming removed 0 bases from V and 4 bases from J; junction bases left unmatched: 6. Germline V gene data show CDR1 as GTSNPN and CDR2 as SVGIG (reference sequence). This CDR3 has 15 residues. CDR3 in DNA: TGTGCCTGGAGTGTCCGTCTAGCGGGAGCGTACGAGCAGTACTTC. Its translation is CAWSVRLAGAYEQYF.

V usage is TRBV18 and J usage is TRBJ1-1; D uncertain. The CDR3 spans 14 residues. Trimming took off 2 bases at V and 1 base at J, with 8 bases between the two ends. The germline gives CDR1 KGHSH, CDR2 LQKENI. CDR3 in DNA: TGTGCCAGCTCACCAGGCAGATCGAACACTGAAGCTTTCTTT. Its protein product is CASSPGRSNTEAFF.

This chain links TRBV5-1 with TRBJ1-4; possible D gene TRBD1, 5 bases. CDR1 and CDR2 from the germline V gene are SGHRS and YFSETQ. This CDR3 is 17 amino acids long. The V end lost 0 bases, the J end lost 5 bases, and 17 bases lay between the germline ends. CDR3 nucleotide sequence: TGCGCCAGCAGCTTGGCCGCGCCGGGACTTCTAAATGAAAAACTGTTTTTT. Residues: CASSLAAPGLLNEKLFF.

The chain employs TRBV4-2 and TRBJ1-4; 10 bases align to TRBD1. The CDR3 runs 20 residues. Trimming at V came to 3 bases and at J to 0 bases, leaving 13 bases not matched to a gene. Germline CDR1 and CDR2: LGHNA and YNFKEQ. The CDR3 nucleotides read TGTGCCAGCAGCCATCCCCGACAGGGGGCAACTAAAACAACTAATGAAAAACTGTTTTTT. Translated: CASSHPRQGATKTTNEKLFF.

The chain uses TRBV28 and TRBJ1-5, with D unclear. The V end lost 5 bases, the J end lost 15 bases, and 14 bases lay between the germline ends. This CDR3 comprises 11 residues. The germline V gene has CDR1 MDHEN and CDR2 SYDVKM. Written as DNA, the CDR3 is TGTGCCAGCAGTGAACAGATATCATTGCATTTT. Translated: CASSEQISLHF.